A single sample is the source of the 27 T cell receptor beta chains below, sequenced in a study of Graves' ophthalmopathy and Graves' hyperthyroidism. RNA transcripts were the template, and TCR beta CDR3 regions were amplified from them. First-round RT-PCR relied on HTBI primers, and a second-round multiplex PCR came next. One entry per CDR3 protein results from TCRdb running MiXCR on the multiplex PCR reads. This sample has 650,000 to 900,000 distinct CDR3 sequences, with 40% found just once. The sample was peripheral blood. The receptors stem from an adult man with Graves' ophthalmopathy.

V gene TRBV19 combines with J gene TRBJ1-5, with D possibly matching TRBD1 (6 bases). Germline CDR1 LNHDA, CDR2 SQIVND (reference sequence). V lost 1 base, J lost 3 bases, and 10 bases lay in between. The length of the CDR3 is 15 residues. The CDR3 reads CASSIAQGINQPQHF. CDR3 coding DNA: TGTGCCAGTAGTATAGCACAGGGTATCAATCAGCCCCAGCATTTT.

The rearrangement uses TRBV20-1 and TRBJ2-6; TRBD1 agrees at 8 bases. Trimming cost V 6 bases and J 0 bases; bases outside gene matches: 7. Germline values: CDR1 DFQATT, CDR2 SNEGSKA (reference sequence). The CDR3 totals 16 residues. The CDR3 region has the DNA TGCAGTGCCGGACAGGGTCAGCGCTCTGGGGCCAACGTCCTGACTTTC. This encodes CSAGQGQRSGANVLTF.

The chain recombines TRBV30 with TRBJ2-7, with D unclear. The CDR3 is 13 amino acids. In germline, CDR1 is GTSNPN, CDR2 SVGIG (reference sequence). Trimming shortened V by 1 base and J by 3 bases, and 10 bases separated the two germline ends. The CDR3 coding sequence is TGTGCCTGGAGTGAAGACTTACTCTACGAGCAGTACTTC. Translating it yields CAWSEDLLYEQYF.

The table lists this clonotype with a count of one. A much larger clone sits a single nucleotide away, making a read error possible. This chain links TRBV7-2 with TRBJ2-7; D gene uncertain. CDR3 length equals 14 residues. CDR1 is SGHTA and CDR2 is FQGNSA in the germline V gene. The CDR3 DNA reads as TGTGCCAGCAGCTTAGTTGGACCTTCCTGCGAGCAGTACTTC. Protein: CASSLVGPSCEQYF. The full variable domain, completed using reference TRBV7-2 and TRBJ2-7, is GAGVSQSPSNKVTEKGKDVELRCDPISGHTALYWYRQSLGQGLEFLIYFQGNSAPDKSGLPSDRFSAERTGGSVSTLTIQRTQQEDSAVYLCASSLVGPSCEQYFGPGTRLTVT.

The genes are TRBV5-6 and TRBJ1-1; no clear D. In germline, CDR1 is SGHDT, CDR2 YYEEEE. The CDR3 has 16 residues. V lost 4 bases and J 1 base, leaving 17 bases between the germline ends. The CDR3 loop reads CASSGRWPSRNTEAFF. The CDR3 bases are TGTGCCAGCAGCGGGCGTTGGCCATCTAGGAACACTGAAGCTTTCTTT.

In its sample, this clonotype was seen a few times. This chain links TRBV5-6 with TRBJ2-7; D is possibly TRBD2 (6 bases). In germline, CDR1 is SGHDT, CDR2 YYEEEE. With 4 bases removed from V and 7 bases from J, the gap between germline ends came to 15 bases. The CDR3 is 13 amino acids. CDR3 amino acids: CASSPQGLWEQYF. In DNA, the CDR3 is TGTGCCAGCAGCCCGCAGGGACTCTGGGAGCAGTACTTC.

Ten or more counts support this clonotype. The chain recombines TRBV7-2 with TRBJ2-5, with TRBD2 as a possible D gene (6 bases). V was cut by 1 base and J by 5 bases, with 11 bases left in between. The CDR3 is 14 residues long. Per the germline V gene, CDR1 is SGHTA and CDR2 is FQGNSA. DNA of the CDR3: TGTGCCAGCAGCTTAGTAGGAGGGAGGGAGACCCAGTACTTC. Protein sequence: CASSLVGGRETQYF.

This chain uses TRBV7-2 with TRBJ2-5; 12 bases map to TRBD2. CDR1 is SGHTA and CDR2 is FQGNSA in the germline V gene. The CDR3 is made up of 16 amino acids. Losses at the gene ends were 6 bases for V and 0 bases for J; bases not matched to a gene: 5. CDR3 in DNA: TGTGCCAGCAGTCTAACTAGCGGGAGGTACCAAGAGACCCAGTACTTC. Its translation: CASSLTSGRYQETQYF.

V and J are TRBV7-2 and TRBJ1-5; D not resolved. The CDR3 totals 16 residues. Trimming cost V 1 base and J 11 bases, with 21 bases left between them. CDR1 SGHTA and CDR2 FQGNSA come from the germline V gene. This CDR3 reads CASSLGSSGSQETQHF. The CDR3 DNA reads as TGTGCCAGCAGCTTAGGATCGTCCGGCAGTCAAGAGACCCAGCATTTT.

J is TRBJ2-3 and V is TRBV24-1; 12 bases line up with TRBD1. V lost 5 bases, J lost 9 bases, and 11 bases stayed unmatched. The CDR3 has 16 amino acids. CDR1 and CDR2 (germline): KGHDR, SFDVKD. The chain's CDR3 is CATSGLGTGGGGTQYF. CDR3 nucleotides: TGTGCCACCAGTGGTCTAGGGACAGGGGGCGGAGGGACGCAGTATTTT.

J is TRBJ2-7 and V is TRBV29-1, with TRBD2 identical over 11 bases. Germline V gene data show CDR1 as SQVTM and CDR2 as ANQGSEA. The CDR3 has 13 amino acids. The CDR3 DNA follows: TGCAGTCTCATAGCGGGAGGGCCGTCCGAGCAGTACTTC. This encodes CSLIAGGPSEQYF.

This clonotype has at least ten counts. The gene calls are TRBV2 and TRBJ2-2; the match to TRBD2 covers 11 bases. The CDR3 has 15 amino acids. Germline V lookup: CDR1 SNHLY, CDR2 FYNNEI. V gave up 7 bases and J gave up 4 bases; unmatched junction bases: 5. The CDR3 bases are TGTGCCAGCAATAACGGACTAGCGGGCACCGGGGAGCTGTTTTTT. Translated, it gives CASNNGLAGTGELFF.

The gene calls are TRBV14 and TRBJ2-5, with D possibly being TRBD1 (5 bases). CDR1 and CDR2 (germline): SGHDN, FVKESK. The CDR3 is made up of 14 amino acids. Trimming removed 4 bases from V and 0 bases from J, with 9 bases in between. CDR3 sequence reads: CASSPVRDQETQYF. DNA of the CDR3: TGTGCCAGCAGCCCAGTCAGGGACCAAGAGACCCAGTACTTC.

This clonotype was counted ten times or more. The V call is TRBV19, the J call TRBJ1-4; no firm D call. Deletions cut 7 bases from V and 6 bases from J, with 6 bases between. This CDR3 contains 11 residues. The germline CDR1 and CDR2 sequences are LNHDA and SQIVND (reference sequence). In DNA form, the CDR3 reads TGTGCCAGTAAAAATGATGAAAAACTGTTTTTT. Its translation is CASKNDEKLFF.

Many counts were recorded for this clonotype. V gene TRBV19 combines with J gene TRBJ1-4; D unclear. This CDR3 has 13 amino acids. Germline V gene data show CDR1 as LNHDA and CDR2 as SQIVND (reference sequence). Between the trimmed V and J ends, which lost 7 bases and 10 bases, there was a span of 16 bases. CDR3 residues: CASTAEPIGKLFF. The DNA for the CDR3 is TGTGCCAGTACCGCGGAACCGATCGGAAAACTGTTTTTT. The full variable domain, with the rest looked up from reference TRBV19 and TRBJ1-4, is DGGITQSPKYLFRKEGQNVTLSCEQNLNHDAMYWYRQDPGQGLRLIYYSQIVNDFQKGDIAEGYSVSREKKESFPLTVTSAQKNPTAFYLCASTAEPIGKLFFGSGTQLSVL.

This clonotype has just a few counts. The chain uses TRBV2 and TRBJ2-7, with 7 bases aligning to TRBD1. The CDR3 covers 14 residues. Germline-derived CDR1 and CDR2 are SNHLY and FYNNEI. Trimming cost V 5 bases and J 2 bases; bases outside gene matches: 6. In DNA form, the CDR3 reads TGTGCCAGCAGTACTCTACAGGGGACCTACGAGCAGTACTTC. Encoded protein: CASSTLQGTYEQYF.

With regard to this clonotype: One end of the junction varies from germline; a read error may be responsible. The chain is built from TRBV12-3 or TRBV12-4 and TRBJ1-1; tentatively, D is TRBD1 (5 bases). The CDR3 sequence is 14 residues long. The CDR3 sequence is CANSSDKDIPEAFF. CDR3 bases: TGTGCCAACAGTTCGGACAAGGATATCCCTGAAGCTTTCTTT.

The V and J genes are TRBV29-1 and TRBJ2-5; 7 bases are shared with TRBD1. V shed 4 bases and J 7 bases; nucleotides not matched to a gene: 9. Germline CDR1 and CDR2: SQVTM and ANQGSEA. CDR3 length: 13 amino acids. The CDR3 spells CSVGLGGEGTQYF. The DNA for the CDR3 is TGCAGCGTTGGATTAGGGGGCGAGGGGACCCAGTACTTC.

About this clonotype itself: This clone may be a read error of a much larger clone one base away. DNA of the CDR3: TGTGCCAGCAGCCGAAGGACGGCGTCTGGAACCACCATATATTTT. Residues: CASSRRTASGTTIYF. The chain couples TRBV2 to TRBJ1-3; no definite D call. The CDR3 length is 15 residues. Germline lookup yields CDR1 SNHLY and CDR2 FYNNEI. Supplemented by reference TRBV2 and TRBJ1-3, the full variable domain reads EPEVTQTPSHQVTQMGQEVILRCVPISNHLYFYWYRQILGQKVEFLVSFYNNEISEKSEIFDDQFSVERPDGSNFTLKIRSTKLEDSAMYFCASSRRTASGTTIYFGEGSWLTVV.

J is TRBJ1-2 and V is TRBV7-9, with TRBD1 matching over 8 bases. V shed 4 bases and J 10 bases; nucleotides not matched to a gene: 14. Germline CDR1 and CDR2: SEHNR and FQNEAQ (reference sequence). The CDR3 extends over 15 amino acids. The CDR3: CASSSGRGQGGDYTF. CDR3 DNA: TGTGCCAGCAGCTCTGGCCGAGGACAGGGCGGAGACTACACCTTC.

The gene calls are TRBV25-1 and TRBJ1-4, with no clear D. The CDR3 is 13 residues long. The V gene lost 7 bases and the J gene lost 6 bases, with 12 bases spanning the gap. Germline V gene sequence: CDR1 MGHDK, CDR2 SYGVNS. This chain's CDR3 is CASMVALDEKLFF. DNA for the CDR3: TGTGCCAGCATGGTGGCGTTGGATGAAAAACTGTTTTTT.

This clonotype came up a few times. The chain carries TRBV5-5 and TRBJ2-7; TRBD1 matches 8 bases. The V and J ends lost 0 bases and 4 bases, in that order; junction bases with no gene match: 6. The germline CDR1 and CDR2 sequences are SGHKS and YYEKEE (reference sequence). The CDR3 totals 15 residues. The CDR3 coding sequence is TGTGCCAGCAGCTTGGTGAGACAGGGGCCGTACGAGCAGTACTTC. Translation: CASSLVRQGPYEQYF.

The table lists this clonotype with many counts. This chain links TRBV7-9 with TRBJ2-5, with D unclear. This CDR3 has 12 residues. Trimming removed 5 bases at V and 5 bases at J, with 9 bases between. The V gene's germline CDR1 is SEHNR and CDR2 FQNEAQ (reference sequence). The CDR3 DNA sequence: TGTGCCAGCAGCCTTAACCGGGAGACCCAGTACTTC. The encoded protein is CASSLNRETQYF.

This clonotype was picked up a small number of times. The chain recombines TRBV2 with TRBJ2-7; weak D call: TRBD2 (5 bases). Germline CDR1 and CDR2: SNHLY and FYNNEI. Trimming took 5 bases from V and 9 from J, leaving 17 bases between them. The CDR3 sequence is 13 residues long. This chain's CDR3 is CASSFSADAVQYF. CDR3 coding DNA: TGTGCCAGCAGTTTCTCAGCGGACGCGGTGCAGTACTTC.

About this clonotype: The junction does not match germline at one end; this may be a read error. The V and J genes are TRBV7-6 and TRBJ1-1; D gene ambiguous. Germline V lookup: CDR1 SGHVS, CDR2 FNYEAQ. There are 14 residues in the CDR3. CDR3 nucleotides: TGTGCCAGCAGCCCGGAGGGTGGTGGCACTGAAGCTTCCTTT. It yields the protein CASSPEGGGTEASF.

This clonotype was counted only a few times. The chain has TRBV7-2 and TRBJ2-5, with 12 positions matching TRBD2. The length of the CDR3 is 16 residues. CDR1 and CDR2 from the germline V gene are SGHTA and FQGNSA. V gave up 2 bases and J gave up 5 bases; unmatched junction bases: 6. The CDR3 bases are TGTGCCAGCAGCTTAAGGACTAGCGGGATCGGGGAGACCCAGTACTTC. As protein: CASSLRTSGIGETQYF.

The chain employs TRBV6-1 and TRBJ2-7; D is possibly TRBD2 (5 bases). Germline lookup yields CDR1 MNHNS and CDR2 SASEGT. The length of the CDR3 is 15 residues. V lost 1 base and J 2 bases, leaving 12 bases between the germline ends. The CDR3 protein is CASSEGGGPTYEQYF. CDR3 DNA sequence: TGTGCCAGCAGTGAAGGTGGAGGTCCTACCTACGAGCAGTACTTC.